This paragraph covers one T cell receptor (beta chain) sequence. These data originate in a study of T cell changes during pregnancy in multiple sclerosis. The CDR3 is 16 amino acids. J was trimmed by 6 bases and V by 6 bases; bases with no gene match: 9. Germline CDR1 reads SGHNT; CDR2 reads YYREEE (reference sequence). Clones were sequenced by immunoSEQ multiplex PCR, and TCRdb holds only the in-frame ones, with some missing. The table includes 29,000 or so clones, 80% to 90% detected once. Sequenced here: CD8+ T cells from peripheral blood mononuclear cells, sampled in the second trimester of pregnancy. The TCR was taken from a female donor with multiple sclerosis, enrolled in a pregnancy study. V and J are TRBV5-4 and TRBJ2-2; 12 positions agree with TRBD2. The CDR3 loop reads CASTGTSGRSAGELFF. CDR3 in DNA: TGTGCCAGCACGGGAACTAGCGGGAGGAGCGCCGGGGAGCTGTTTTTT.